This T cell receptor beta chain was recorded in a study of T cell responses to AZD1222 COVID-19 vaccine. The assay was immunoSEQ multiplex PCR, and TCRdb's table has in-frame clones only and misses some. Here the sample spans roughly 150,000 clones, around 85% being singletons. The V end was cut by 0 bases, the J end by 2 bases, with 4 bases between. The CDR3 sequence is 12 residues long. Germline CDR1 reads GTSNPN; CDR2 reads SVGIG (reference sequence). Sequences were derived from peripheral blood, sampled on day 0 of AZD1222 vaccination. The clonotype was recovered from an adult in good health. V gene TRBV30 combines with J gene TRBJ2-5; D call uncertain. The CDR3 nucleotides are TGTGCCTGGAGTGTGTGGCAAGAGACCCAGTACTTC. Translating gives CAWSVWQETQYF.